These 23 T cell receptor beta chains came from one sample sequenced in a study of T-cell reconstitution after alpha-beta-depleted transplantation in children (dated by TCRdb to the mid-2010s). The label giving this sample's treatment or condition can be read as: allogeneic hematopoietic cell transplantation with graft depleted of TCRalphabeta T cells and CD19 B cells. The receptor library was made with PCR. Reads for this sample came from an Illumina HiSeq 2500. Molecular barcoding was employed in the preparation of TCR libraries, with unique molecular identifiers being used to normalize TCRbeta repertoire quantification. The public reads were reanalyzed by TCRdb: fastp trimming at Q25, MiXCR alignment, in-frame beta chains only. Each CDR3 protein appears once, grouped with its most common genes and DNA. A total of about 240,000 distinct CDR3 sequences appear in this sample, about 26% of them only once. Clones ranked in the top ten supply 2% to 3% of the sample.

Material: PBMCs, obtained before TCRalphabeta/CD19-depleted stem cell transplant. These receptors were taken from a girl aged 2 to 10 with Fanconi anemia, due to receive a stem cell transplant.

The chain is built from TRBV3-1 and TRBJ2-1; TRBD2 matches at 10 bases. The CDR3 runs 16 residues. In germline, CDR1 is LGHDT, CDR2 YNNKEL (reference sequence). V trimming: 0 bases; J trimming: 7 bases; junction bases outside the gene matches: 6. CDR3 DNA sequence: TGTGCCAGCAGCCAAGAATGGGCGGGACTAGCGAATGAGCAGTTCTTC. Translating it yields CASSQEWAGLANEQFF.

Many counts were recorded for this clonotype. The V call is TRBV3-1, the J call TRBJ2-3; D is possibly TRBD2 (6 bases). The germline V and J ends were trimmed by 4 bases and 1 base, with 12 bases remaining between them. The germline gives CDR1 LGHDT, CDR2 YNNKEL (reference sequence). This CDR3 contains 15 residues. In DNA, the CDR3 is TGTGCCAGCAGCCCTCGGAGGGCCGGCACAGATACGCAGTATTTT. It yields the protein CASSPRRAGTDTQYF.

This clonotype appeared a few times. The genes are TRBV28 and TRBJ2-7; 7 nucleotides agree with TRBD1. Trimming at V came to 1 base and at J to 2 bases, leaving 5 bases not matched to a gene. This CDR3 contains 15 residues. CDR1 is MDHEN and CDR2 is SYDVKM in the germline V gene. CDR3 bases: TGTGCCAGCAGTTTATACAGGGGAAACGCCTACGAGCAGTACTTC. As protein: CASSLYRGNAYEQYF.

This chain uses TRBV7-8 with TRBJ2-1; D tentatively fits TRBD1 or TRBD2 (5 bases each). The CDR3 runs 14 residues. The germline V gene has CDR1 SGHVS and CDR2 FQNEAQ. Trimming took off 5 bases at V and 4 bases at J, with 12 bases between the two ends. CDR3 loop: CASSPGPLYNEQFF. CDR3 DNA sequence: TGTGCCAGCAGCCCGGGACCCCTTTACAATGAGCAGTTCTTC.

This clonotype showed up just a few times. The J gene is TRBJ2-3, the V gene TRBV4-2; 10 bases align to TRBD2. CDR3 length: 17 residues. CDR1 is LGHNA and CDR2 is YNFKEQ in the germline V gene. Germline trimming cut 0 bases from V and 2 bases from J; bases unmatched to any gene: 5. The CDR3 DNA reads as TGTGCCAGCAGCCAAGAGAGCGGGGGGGTGCTCACAGATACGCAGTATTTT. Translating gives CASSQESGGVLTDTQYF.

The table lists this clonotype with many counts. CDR3 bases: TGCAGTGCCTTTCTCAGAGTAGCCAAAAACATTCAGTACTTC. This gives the protein CSAFLRVAKNIQYF. The V call is TRBV20-1, the J call TRBJ2-4; D unresolved. Germline CDR1 DFQATT, CDR2 SNEGSKA (reference sequence). The CDR3 runs to 14 residues. V shed 6 bases and J shed 0 bases, with 12 bases lying between them.

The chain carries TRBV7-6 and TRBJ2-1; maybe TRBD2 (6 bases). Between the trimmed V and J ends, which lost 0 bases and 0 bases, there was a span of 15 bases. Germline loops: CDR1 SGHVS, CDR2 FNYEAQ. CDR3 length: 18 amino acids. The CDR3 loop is CASSLATLAASSYNEQFF. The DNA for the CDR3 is TGTGCCAGCAGCTTAGCTACACTAGCTGCCAGCTCCTACAATGAGCAGTTCTTC.

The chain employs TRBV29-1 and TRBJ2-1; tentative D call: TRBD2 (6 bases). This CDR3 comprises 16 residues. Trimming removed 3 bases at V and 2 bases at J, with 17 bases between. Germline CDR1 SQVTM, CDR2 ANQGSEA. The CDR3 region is CSVDSLTSRPYNEQFF. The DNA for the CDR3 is TGCAGCGTTGACTCTCTGACTAGTCGGCCCTACAATGAGCAGTTCTTC.

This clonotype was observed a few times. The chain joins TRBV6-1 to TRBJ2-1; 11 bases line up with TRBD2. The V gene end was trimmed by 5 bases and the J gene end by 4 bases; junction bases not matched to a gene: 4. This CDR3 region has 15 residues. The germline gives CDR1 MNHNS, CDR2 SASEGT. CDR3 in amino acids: CASSPSGGKYNEQFF. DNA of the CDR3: TGTGCCAGCAGTCCTAGCGGGGGGAAATACAATGAGCAGTTCTTC.

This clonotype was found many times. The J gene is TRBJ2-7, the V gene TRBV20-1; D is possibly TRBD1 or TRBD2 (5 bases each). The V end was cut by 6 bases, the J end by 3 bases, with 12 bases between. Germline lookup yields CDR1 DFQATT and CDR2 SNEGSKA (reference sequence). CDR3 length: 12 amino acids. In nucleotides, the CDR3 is TGCAGTGCCGGGGACCCATTCTACGAGCAGTACTTC. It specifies CSAGDPFYEQYF.

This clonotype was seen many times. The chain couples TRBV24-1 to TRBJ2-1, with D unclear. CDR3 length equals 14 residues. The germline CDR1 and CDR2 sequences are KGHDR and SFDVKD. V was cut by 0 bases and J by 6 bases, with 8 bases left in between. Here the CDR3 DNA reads TGTGCCACCAGTGATTTGACTGGGGTCAATGAGCAGTTCTTC. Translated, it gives CATSDLTGVNEQFF.

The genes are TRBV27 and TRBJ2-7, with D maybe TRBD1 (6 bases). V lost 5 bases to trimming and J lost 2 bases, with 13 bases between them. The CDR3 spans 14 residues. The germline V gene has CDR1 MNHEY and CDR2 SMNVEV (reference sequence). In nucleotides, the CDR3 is TGTGCCAGCAGTGCGCAGGGGCTCCCCTACGAGCAGTACTTC. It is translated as CASSAQGLPYEQYF.

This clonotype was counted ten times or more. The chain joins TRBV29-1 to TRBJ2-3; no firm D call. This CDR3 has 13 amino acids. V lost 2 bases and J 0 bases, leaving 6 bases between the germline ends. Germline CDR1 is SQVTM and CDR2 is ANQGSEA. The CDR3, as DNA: TGCAGCGTTGAAAACGGAAGCACAGATACGCAGTATTTT. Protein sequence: CSVENGSTDTQYF.

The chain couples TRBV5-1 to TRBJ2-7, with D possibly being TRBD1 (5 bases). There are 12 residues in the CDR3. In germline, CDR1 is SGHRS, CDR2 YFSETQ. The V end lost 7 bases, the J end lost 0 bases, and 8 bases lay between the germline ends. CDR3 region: CASGRDSYEQYF. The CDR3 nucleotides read TGCGCCAGCGGCAGGGACTCCTACGAGCAGTACTTC.

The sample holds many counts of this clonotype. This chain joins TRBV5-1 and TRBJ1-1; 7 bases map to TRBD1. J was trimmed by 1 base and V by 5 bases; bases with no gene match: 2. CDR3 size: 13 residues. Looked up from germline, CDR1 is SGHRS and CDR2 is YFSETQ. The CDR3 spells CASSRTGNTEAFF. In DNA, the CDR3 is TGCGCCAGCAGTCGGACAGGGAACACTGAAGCTTTCTTT.

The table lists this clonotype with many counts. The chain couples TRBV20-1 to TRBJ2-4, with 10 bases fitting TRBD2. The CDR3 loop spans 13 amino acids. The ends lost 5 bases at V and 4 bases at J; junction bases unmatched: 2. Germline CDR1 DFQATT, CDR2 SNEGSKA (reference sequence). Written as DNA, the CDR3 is TGCAGTGCTCTTAGCGGGGGGAAAAACATTCAGTACTTC. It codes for CSALSGGKNIQYF.

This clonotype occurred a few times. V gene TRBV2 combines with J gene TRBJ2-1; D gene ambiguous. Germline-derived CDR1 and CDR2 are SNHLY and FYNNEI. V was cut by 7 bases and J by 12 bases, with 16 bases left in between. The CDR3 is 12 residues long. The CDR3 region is CASTPSGVSQFF. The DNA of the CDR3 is TGTGCCAGCACTCCGAGTGGGGTTTCGCAGTTCTTC.

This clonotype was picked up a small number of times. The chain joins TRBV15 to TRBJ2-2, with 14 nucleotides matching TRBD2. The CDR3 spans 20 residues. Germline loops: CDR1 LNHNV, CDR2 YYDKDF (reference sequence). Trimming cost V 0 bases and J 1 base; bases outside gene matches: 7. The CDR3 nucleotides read TGTGCCACCAGCAGAGATTTAGGACTAGCGGGAGGATTGAACACCGGGGAGCTGTTTTTT. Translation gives CATSRDLGLAGGLNTGELFF.

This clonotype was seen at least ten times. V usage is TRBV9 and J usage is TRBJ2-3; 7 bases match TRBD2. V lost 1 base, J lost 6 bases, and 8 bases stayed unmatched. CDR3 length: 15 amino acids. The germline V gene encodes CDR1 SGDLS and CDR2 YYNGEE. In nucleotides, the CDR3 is TGTGCCAGCAGCGTATACGCGGGGGAGTGGGATACGCAGTATTTT. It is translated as CASSVYAGEWDTQYF.

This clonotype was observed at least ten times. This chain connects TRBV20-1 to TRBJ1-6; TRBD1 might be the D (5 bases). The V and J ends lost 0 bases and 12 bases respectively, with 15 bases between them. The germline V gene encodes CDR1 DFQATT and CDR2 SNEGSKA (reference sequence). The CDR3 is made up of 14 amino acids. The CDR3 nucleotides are TGCAGTGCTAGAGACCCCCCCGGGGGTGTACCCCTCCACTTT. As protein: CSARDPPGGVPLHF.

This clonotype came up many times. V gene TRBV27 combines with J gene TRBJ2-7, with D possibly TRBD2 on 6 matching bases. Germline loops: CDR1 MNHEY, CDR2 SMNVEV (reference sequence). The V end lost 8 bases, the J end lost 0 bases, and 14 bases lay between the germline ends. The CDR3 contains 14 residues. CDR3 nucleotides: TGTGCCAGCCGCGAGCGGGTTAGCTCCTACGAGCAGTACTTC. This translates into CASRERVSSYEQYF.

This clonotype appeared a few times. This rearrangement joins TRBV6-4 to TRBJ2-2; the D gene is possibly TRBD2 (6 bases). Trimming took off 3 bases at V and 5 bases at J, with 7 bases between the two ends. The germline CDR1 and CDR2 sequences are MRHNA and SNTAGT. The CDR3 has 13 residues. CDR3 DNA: TGTGCCAGCAGTGAGGAGGGGACCGGGGAGCTGTTTTTT. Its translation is CASSEEGTGELFF.

DNA of the CDR3: TGTGCCAGCAGCTCGAGGACGGTAGACTATGAGCAGTTCTTC. This gives the protein CASSSRTVDYEQFF. The rearrangement joins TRBV7-9 to TRBJ2-1, with D uncertain. CDR3 size: 14 residues. Germline-derived CDR1 and CDR2 are SEHNR and FQNEAQ (reference sequence). V lost 4 bases and J 8 bases, leaving 15 bases between the germline ends.